This TCR beta chain is from a study of molecular identifiers for immune sequencing clone quantification. From the PCR reads, TCRdb called clonotypes with MiXCR, one entry per CDR3 protein. The sample carries hundreds of thousands of distinct CDR3 sequences, just under 20% recorded once. The germline gives CDR1 LNHDA, CDR2 SQIVND (reference sequence). This CDR3 is 13 amino acids long. V dropped 6 bases and J dropped 9 bases, with 15 bases sitting between them. V gene TRBV19 combines with J gene TRBJ1-5; D is unresolved. The sample taken for sequencing was naive CD8+ T cells from blood, with Jurkat cell RNA spiked in. Subset described: FACS-sorted CD8+CD4-CCR7+CD45RA+ naive T cells. This clonotype was obtained from a human donor in good health. Some libraries in this study had Jurkat cell RNA spiked in. The CDR3 loop reads CASSTLDDRPQHF. The CDR3 DNA sequence: TGTGCCAGTAGCACCCTGGACGATCGGCCCCAGCATTTT. Full variable domain (rest looked up from reference TRBV19 and TRBJ1-5): DGGITQSPKYLFRKEGQNVTLSCEQNLNHDAMYWYRQDPGQGLRLIYYSQIVNDFQKGDIAEGYSVSREKKESFPLTVTSAQKNPTAFYLCASSTLDDRPQHFGDGTRLSIL.